This is a list of T cell receptor beta chains from one sample in a study of blood T cell repertoires in COVID-19. Profiled with immunoSEQ multiplex PCR; TCRdb holds only in-frame clones, not every one. The sample holds around 500,000 clones, around 85% seen once. The sequenced sample consisted of peripheral blood. These receptors were taken from a human donor in a cohort sampled during active COVID-19. CDR3s include the opening cysteine and the closing phenylalanine or tryptophan. Each record gives: D gene, J gene, clone size, V gene, CDR3 DNA, CDR3 protein. A D gene is named only where the DNA matches it firmly. Only part of the rows carry a size: once, few, many, or a class if the clone is expanded.

>.|TRBJ2-3|.|TRBV5-1
TGCGCCAGCAGCTTGGGCGTCTCCAGCACAGATACGCAGTATTTT
CASSLGVSSTDTQYF
>TRBD1|TRBJ1-1|.|TRBV4-2
TGTGCCAGCAGCCAAGGGACAGGGGATTCGAACACTGAAGCTTTCTTT
CASSQGTGDSNTEAFF
>TRBD1|TRBJ2-7|.|TRBV30
TGTGCCTGGAGTTCGATAGGGGGCAACGAGCAGTACTTC
CAWSSIGGNEQYF
>.|TRBJ1-5|.|TRBV7-6
TGTGCCAGCAGCTTAGCATTATATCAGCCCCAGCATTTT
CASSLALYQPQHF
>TRBD1|TRBJ2-7|.|TRBV5-1
TGCGCCAGCAGCCACTTCACCATTAAAGACAGGGTGGAACCGATTTACGAGCAGTACTTC
CASSHFTIKDRVEPIYEQYF
>.|TRBJ2-2|.|TRBV10-3
TGTGCCATCAGTTCGGTGGCCGGGGAGCTGTTTTTT
CAISSVAGELFF
>.|TRBJ1-5|.|TRBV19
TGTGCCAGTAGTACCTTTCACGGAGACAATCAGCCCCAGCATTTT
CASSTFHGDNQPQHF
>.|TRBJ2-1|.|TRBV20-1
TGCAGTGCTCCAGGGCCTCTCTTC
CSAPGPLF
>TRBD2|TRBJ2-3|.|TRBV6-5
TGTGCCAGCAGACCAAGCGGGGGGACAGATACGCAGTATTTT
CASRPSGGTDTQYF
>TRBD1|TRBJ1-2|.|TRBV30
TGTGCCTGGTTTTCCCCGACAGGGGATGATGGCTACACCTTC
CAWFSPTGDDGYTF
>TRBD2|TRBJ2-4|.|TRBV19
TGTGCCAGTAGTCCGGGACTAGCGGGAGGCCTCCAAACATTTCAGTACTTC
CASSPGLAGGLQTFQYF
>TRBD1|TRBJ2-7|.|TRBV4-1
TGCGCCAGCAGCCCAGGGGGCCCCTACGAGCAGTACTTC
CASSPGGPYEQYF
>TRBD1|TRBJ2-5|.|TRBV28
TGTGCCAGCAGCGGGACAGGGAGTCTGGAATGGGAGACCCAGTACTTC
CASSGTGSLEWETQYF
>TRBD1|TRBJ1-5|.|TRBV2
TGTGCCAGCAGTAGGGACAGGGGAGGCAATCAGCCCCAGCATTTT
CASSRDRGGNQPQHF
>TRBD1|TRBJ2-3|once|TRBV29-1
TGCAGCGTCAAGACAGGGGGCCTTGGAGATACGCAGTATTTT
CSVKTGGLGDTQYF
>.|TRBJ2-3|.|TRBV28
TGTGCCAGCAGTCTACCCAACTCCCCTAGCACAGATACGCAGTATTTT
CASSLPNSPSTDTQYF
>TRBD1|TRBJ2-7|.|TRBV3-1/TRBV3-2
TGTGCCAGCAGCCAAGGACAGGGCCACGAGCAGTACTTC
CASSQGQGHEQYF
>.|TRBJ2-1|many|TRBV5-1
TGCGCCAGCAGCTCGACTCTGAGCTCCTACAATGAGCAGTTCTTC
CASSSTLSSYNEQFF
>TRBD1|TRBJ1-2|.|TRBV5-1
TGCGCCAGCAGCCTGGCTTGGCAGGGGGTTCAGGGCTACACCTTC
CASSLAWQGVQGYTF
>.|TRBJ1-1|.|TRBV20-1
TGCAGTGCTAGAGTCGGGGAAGCTTTCTTT
CSARVGEAFF
>TRBD1|TRBJ1-1|.|TRBV10-3
TGTGCCATCAGTGAGGAGAGACAGGGTAAAGCTTTCTTT
CAISEERQGKAFF
>TRBD2|TRBJ2-1|.|TRBV7-3
TGTGCCAGCAGCTTATTTCGGGGGGGTCACAATGAGCAGTTCTTC
CASSLFRGGHNEQFF
>TRBD1|TRBJ2-1|.|TRBV19
TGTGCCAGTACCGGGACAGGGAGGGAATATGAGCAGTTCTTC
CASTGTGREYEQFF
>.|TRBJ1-5|.|TRBV19
TGTGCCAGTACTACCGGGACAATGAACAATCAGCCCCAGCATTTT
CASTTGTMNNQPQHF
>TRBD1|TRBJ2-7|.|TRBV5-1
TGCGCCAGCAGCTTGGGCGGGACAGGGGCCTACGAGCAGTACTTC
CASSLGGTGAYEQYF
>TRBD2|TRBJ2-3|.|TRBV7-8
TGTGCCAGCAGCACGGGACTAGCGGGAGGGGCAGATACGCAGTATTTT
CASSTGLAGGADTQYF
>TRBD1|TRBJ2-4|.|TRBV29-1
TGCAGCGTTGAGATAACAGGGGTGGGAAACATTCAGTACTTC
CSVEITGVGNIQYF
>.|TRBJ2-2|.|TRBV6-5
TGTGCCAGTTCCCTGTCCTTCAGGGCCCCTCAGCTGTTTTTT
CASSLSFRAPQLFF
>.|TRBJ1-2|.|TRBV5-6
TGTGCCAGCAGCTTTGGACAGCTACATAACTATGGCTACACCTTC
CASSFGQLHNYGYTF
>TRBD1|TRBJ2-5|.|TRBV2
TGTGCCATCGCCCGGGACAGCAAAGAGACCCAGTACTTC
CAIARDSKETQYF
>TRBD1|TRBJ1-5|.|TRBV6-5
TGTGCCAGCACCCTAAGGGACAGCATAGGACCCCAGCATTTT
CASTLRDSIGPQHF
>.|TRBJ1-6|few|TRBV9
TGTGCCAGCAGCACACTAGGAGGAGGGGACCACGGTTCACCCCTCCACTTT
CASSTLGGGDHGSPLHF
>.|TRBJ1-2|once|TRBV6-2/TRBV6-3
TGTGCCAGCAGCCCCGGGACAACGATTGATTTTACGATTGGGGCCTCAGCTAACTATGGCTACACCTTC
CASSPGTTIDFTIGASANYGYTF
>TRBD2|TRBJ2-1|.|TRBV19
TGTGCCAGTAGTATTGAAGCGGGGACGAGTCATGAGCAGTTCTTC
CASSIEAGTSHEQFF
>.|TRBJ1-1|.|TRBV6-5
TGTGCCAGCGCAAGAGCTAACACTGAAGCTTTCTTT
CASARANTEAFF
>.|TRBJ1-5|few|TRBV30
TGTGCCTGGAGTGGGGGGGATCAGCCCCAGCATTTT
CAWSGGDQPQHF
>.|TRBJ1-6|.|TRBV5-4
TGTGCCAGCAGCTTGGGACACTCTAATTCACCCCTCCACTTT
CASSLGHSNSPLHF
>TRBD1|TRBJ1-2|.|TRBV9
TGTGCCAGCAGCGCCGGACAGGGGATTTATGGCTACACCTTC
CASSAGQGIYGYTF
>TRBD2|TRBJ2-7|.|TRBV6-1
TGTGCCAGCAGTGAAGGGGGACTAGCGGGGGGAGCGGCCTACGAGCAGTACTTC
CASSEGGLAGGAAYEQYF
>.|TRBJ1-6|few|TRBV7-2
TGTGCCAGCAGGCTCAAACCCGGGGGGCTGCCGAATTCACCCCTCCACTTT
CASRLKPGGLPNSPLHF
>.|TRBJ2-1|.|TRBV6-5
TGTGCCGGAGGTCAGTCAAGCTCCTACAATGAGCAGTTCTTC
CAGGQSSSYNEQFF
>.|TRBJ2-3|.|TRBV7-8
TGTGCCAGCAGTGAGTACAGCACAGATACGCAGTATTTT
CASSEYSTDTQYF
>.|TRBJ2-7|many|TRBV11-2
TGTGCCAGCAGCCAAATCCGGTACGAGCAGTACTTC
CASSQIRYEQYF
>TRBD2|TRBJ2-1|.|TRBV29-1
TGCAGCGTTGTGTGGGCTAGCGGGAGGGCCAATGAGCAGTTCTTC
CSVVWASGRANEQFF
>.|TRBJ2-1|.|TRBV3-1/TRBV3-2
TGTGCCAGCAGCCAAGGAGACTTTTACAATGAGCAGTTCTTC
CASSQGDFYNEQFF
>TRBD2|TRBJ2-7|once|TRBV29-1
TGCAGCGTGGCGACTAGCGGGAGGCGGGAGGAGCAGTACTTC
CSVATSGRREEQYF
>.|TRBJ2-2|.|TRBV7-9
TGTGCCAGCAGTTCTATCGGCACCGGGGAGCTGTTTTTT
CASSSIGTGELFF
>.|TRBJ1-2|.|TRBV30
TGTGCCTGGGCCGCGCGGATGGACTATGGCTACACCTTC
CAWAARMDYGYTF